This TCR beta chain was recovered during a study of blood T cells in healthy people across ages. Unmatched junction bases numbered 14, after V lost 6 bases and J lost 5 bases. The CDR3 contains 16 residues. Per germline, CDR1 ENHRY and CDR2 SYGVKD. A second about 6 to 11 cycle PCR used barcoded and J-beta primers. TCRdb itself ran the 5' RACE reads through MiXCR, one entry per CDR3 protein. The sample lists over a million distinct CDR3 sequences, roughly 45% occurring once. The receptor was isolated from an older woman in good health. Material: blood. The V call is TRBV10-3, the J call TRBJ2-7, with 9 bases lining up with TRBD1. The CDR3 DNA reads TGTGCCATCAGCCAACCCGAACAGGGGGCTGGGGACGAGCAGTACTTC. Amino acids: CAISQPEQGAGDEQYF.